Listed below are T cell receptor beta chains from one sample, sequenced in a study of T cell responses to AZD1222 COVID-19 vaccine. Using immunoSEQ multiplex PCR, the repertoire was profiled, and TCRdb retains in-frame clones only, with some absent. The data contain approximately 150,000 clones, around 94% of them seen just once; the ten biggest clones take up roughly 1.2%. The material was peripheral blood, obtained on day 0 of AZD1222 vaccination. Receptor source: an adult in good health. Both conserved end residues are part of each CDR3. The order of the fields is V gene, J gene, clone size, D gene, CDR3 DNA, CDR3 protein. The D gene is left open where the match is weak. Clone size is stated in some rows and not others, as once, few, many or a class when expanded.

TRBV29-1	TRBJ1-2	once	TRBD1	TGCAGCGTTGATCCAAGCCCCCAACCGGGACAGGAAAACTATGGCTACACCTTC	CSVDPSPQPGQENYGYTF
TRBV10-3	TRBJ1-2	once	NA	TGTGCCATCCCGAAAGCTGCTAACTATGGCTACACCTTC	CAIPKAANYGYTF
TRBV19	TRBJ2-1	NA	NA	TGTGCCAGTAGTATTTGGGCCAATGAGCAGTTCTTC	CASSIWANEQFF
TRBV27	TRBJ1-1	NA	NA	TGTGCCAGCAGTTTAGGGCAGGGTCTTGACACTGAAGCTTTCTTT	CASSLGQGLDTEAFF
TRBV3-1/TRBV3-2	TRBJ2-5	NA	TRBD2	TGTGCCAGCAGCCAAGAAAAGGTAGCGGGACAAGAGACCCAGTACTTC	CASSQEKVAGQETQYF
TRBV9	TRBJ2-3	NA	NA	TGTGCCAGCAATCCCATTCACACAGATACGCAGTATTTT	CASNPIHTDTQYF
TRBV6-5	TRBJ2-5	NA	NA	TGTGCCAGCAGCCCCGGACTATCCAAAGAGACCCAGTACTTC	CASSPGLSKETQYF
TRBV30	TRBJ1-1	NA	NA	TGTGCCTGGATCTTAGGGGTGGGCGGCCCGAACACTGAAGCTTTCTTT	CAWILGVGGPNTEAFF
TRBV9	TRBJ2-3	NA	NA	TGTGCCAGCAGCACCGTTACCCGAGCGGCGAGCACAGATACGCAGTATTTT	CASSTVTRAASTDTQYF
TRBV18	TRBJ1-4	once	NA	TGTGCCAGCTCACCAGGGTGGAGTGAAAAACTGTTTTTT	CASSPGWSEKLFF
TRBV19	TRBJ1-5	NA	NA	TGTGCCAGTAGTATTGAGAGGGGCGATCAGCCCCAGCATTTT	CASSIERGDQPQHF
TRBV28	TRBJ1-2	NA	TRBD1	TGTGCCAGCAGCCCGGACAGGAATAACTATGGCTACACCTTC	CASSPDRNNYGYTF
TRBV6-6	TRBJ1-2	NA	NA	TGTGCCAGCAGTTACGAAGGCGGGAATGGCTACACCTTC	CASSYEGGNGYTF
TRBV11-2	TRBJ2-5	NA	NA	TGTGCCAGCAGATTTTTGCCTCGGACAAAACCTGGGGAAGAGACCCAGTACTTC	CASRFLPRTKPGEETQYF
TRBV4-3	TRBJ2-3	NA	TRBD2	TGCGCCAGCAGCGAAATATTACCGGGACTAGCGGGAAACACAGATACGCAGTATTTT	CASSEILPGLAGNTDTQYF
TRBV3-1/TRBV3-2	TRBJ2-5	few	TRBD2	TGTGCCAGCAGCCAAGAGAGCGGGGGGGCCCAAGAGACCCAGTACTTC	CASSQESGGAQETQYF
TRBV28	TRBJ2-1	NA	TRBD2	TGTGCCAGCAGACCCAGCGGGAACTCCTACAATGAGCAGTTCTTC	CASRPSGNSYNEQFF
TRBV19	TRBJ1-5	many	NA	TGTGCCAGTAGTATGTGGGACCTAAATCAGCCCCAGCATTTT	CASSMWDLNQPQHF
TRBV13	TRBJ1-1	NA	TRBD1	TGTGCCAGCAGCTCCGGACAGGGATCGAACACTGAAGCTTTCTTT	CASSSGQGSNTEAFF
TRBV7-8	TRBJ2-1	NA	NA	TGTGCCAGCAGCACCGCTGGACTGGATACACGAAATGAGCAGTTCTTC	CASSTAGLDTRNEQFF
TRBV3-1/TRBV3-2	TRBJ2-1	NA	TRBD2	TGTGCCAGCAGCCAGCAACTAGCGGGGGGATATAATGAGCAGTTCTTC	CASSQQLAGGYNEQFF
TRBV9	TRBJ1-2	NA	NA	TGTGCCAGCAGCGTAGATTGGGGTTTCGAGGGCTACACCTTC	CASSVDWGFEGYTF
TRBV6-5	TRBJ1-3	NA	NA	TGTGCCAGCAGTCCCAGGGGTTACGGAAACACCATATATTTT	CASSPRGYGNTIYF
TRBV15	TRBJ2-1	NA	TRBD2	TGTGCCACCAGCAGAGATCCTAGCGGCTACAATGAGCAGTTCTTC	CATSRDPSGYNEQFF
TRBV24-1	TRBJ2-1	NA	NA	TGTGCCACCAGTGATTTGATGTCGAGCTCCTACAATGAGCAGTTCTTC	CATSDLMSSSYNEQFF
TRBV6-5	TRBJ1-6	NA	NA	TGTGCCAGCAATCTAAGGGGGGATAATTCACCCCTCCACTTT	CASNLRGDNSPLHF